This TCR beta chain was found in a study of T cell responses to AZD1222 COVID-19 vaccine. Findings of the study overall: Nearly half of spike-specific TCRs reportedly go after variant regions that carry no mutations. Regions 160-218 and 743-854 dominated among vaccine-associated CD4 TCRs spanning spike. Scientists sampled the repertoires only once the peak T cell response had passed.

For this clone: The target antigen is unknown.

Assay: immunoSEQ multiplex PCR; the TCRdb copy retains only in-frame clones and omits some. The sample carries 100,000 or so clones, approximately 89% recorded once. Germline loops: CDR1 MNHEY, CDR2 SVGAGI. The CDR3 has 12 residues. V lost 7 bases and J 3 bases, leaving 9 bases between the germline ends. V gene TRBV6-5 combines with J gene TRBJ1-2, with unresolved D. The sequences come from peripheral blood, collected 28 days after the second AZD1222 dose. The sequence came from an adult who received the AZD1222 COVID-19 vaccine. CDR3 amino acids: CASKANYYGYTF. The CDR3 region has the DNA TGTGCCAGCAAGGCCAATTACTATGGCTACACCTTC.